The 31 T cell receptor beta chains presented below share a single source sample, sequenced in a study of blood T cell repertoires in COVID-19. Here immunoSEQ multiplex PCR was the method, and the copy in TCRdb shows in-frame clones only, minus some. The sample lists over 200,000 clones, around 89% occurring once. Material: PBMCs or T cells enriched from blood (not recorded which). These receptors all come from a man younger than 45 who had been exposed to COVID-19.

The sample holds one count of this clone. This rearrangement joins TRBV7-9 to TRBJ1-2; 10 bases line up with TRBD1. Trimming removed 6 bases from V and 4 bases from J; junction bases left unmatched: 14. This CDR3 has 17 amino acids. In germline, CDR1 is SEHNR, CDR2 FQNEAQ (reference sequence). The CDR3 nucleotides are TGTGCCAGCAGGCGGGACAGGGGAGGAATGCGTGTCTATGGCTACACCTTC. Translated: CASRRDRGGMRVYGYTF.

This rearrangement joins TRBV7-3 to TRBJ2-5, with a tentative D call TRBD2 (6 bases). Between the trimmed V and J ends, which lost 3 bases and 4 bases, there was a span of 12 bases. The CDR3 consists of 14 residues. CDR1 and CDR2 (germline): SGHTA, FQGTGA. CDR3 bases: TGTGCCAGCAGCTTTGGCGGGGTCGGAGAGACCCAGTACTTC. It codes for CASSFGGVGETQYF.

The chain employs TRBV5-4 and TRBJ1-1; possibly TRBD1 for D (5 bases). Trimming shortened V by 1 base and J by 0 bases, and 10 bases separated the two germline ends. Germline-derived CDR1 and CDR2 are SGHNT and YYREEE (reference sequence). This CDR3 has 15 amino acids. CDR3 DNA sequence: TGTGCCAGCAGCTTGCGGGGGGTTGTGAACACTGAAGCTTTCTTT. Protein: CASSLRGVVNTEAFF.

The CDR3 protein is CATSGLGGVKDYGYTF. DNA for the CDR3: TGTGCCACCAGCGGATTAGGGGGGGTTAAAGACTATGGCTACACCTTC. V and J are TRBV15 and TRBJ1-2; TRBD1 is a possible D gene (6 bases). Trimming left V 5 bases short and J 3 bases short, with 19 bases between. The CDR3 has 16 residues. Germline assignment: CDR1 LNHNV and CDR2 YYDKDF (reference sequence). The complete variable domain, with remaining parts taken from reference TRBV15 and TRBJ1-2, reads DAMVIQNPRYQVTQFGKPVTLSCSQTLNHNVMYWYQQKSSQAPKLLFHYYDKDFNNEADTPDNFQSRRPNTSFCFLDIRSPGLGDTAMYLCATSGLGGVKDYGYTFGSGTRLTVV.

For the CDR3, the DNA is TGTGCCAGCAGCTTAGGAGGGACAGGGCCCACAGATACGCAGTATTTT. This sequence encodes CASSLGGTGPTDTQYF. V is TRBV11-3 and J is TRBJ2-3; 9 positions agree with TRBD1. The germline gives CDR1 SGHNT, CDR2 YENEEA. There are 16 residues in the CDR3. J gave up 2 bases and V 1 base, and 4 bases lay outside the gene matches.

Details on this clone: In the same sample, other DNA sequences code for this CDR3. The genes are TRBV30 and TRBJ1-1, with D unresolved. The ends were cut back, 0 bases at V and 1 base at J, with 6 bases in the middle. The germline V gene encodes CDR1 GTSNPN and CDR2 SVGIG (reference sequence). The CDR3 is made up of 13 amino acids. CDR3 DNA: TGTGCCTGGAGTGTATCCTCGAACACTGAAGCTTTCTTT. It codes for CAWSVSSNTEAFF.

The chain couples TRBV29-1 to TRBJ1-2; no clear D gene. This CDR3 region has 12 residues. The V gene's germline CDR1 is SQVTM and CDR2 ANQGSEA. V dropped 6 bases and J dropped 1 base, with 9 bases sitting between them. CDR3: CSVAGGNYGYTF. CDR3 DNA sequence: TGCAGCGTCGCGGGAGGTAACTATGGCTACACCTTC.

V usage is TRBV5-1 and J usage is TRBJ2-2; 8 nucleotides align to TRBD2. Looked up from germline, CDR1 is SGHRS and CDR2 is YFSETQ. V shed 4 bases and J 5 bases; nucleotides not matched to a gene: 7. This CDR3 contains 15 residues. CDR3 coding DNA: TGCGCCAGCAGCCCCGGGATAGCGGGGACCGGGGAGCTGTTTTTT. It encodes CASSPGIAGTGELFF.

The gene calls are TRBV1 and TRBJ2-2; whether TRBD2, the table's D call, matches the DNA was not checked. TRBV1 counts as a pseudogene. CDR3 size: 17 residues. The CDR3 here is CTSSPRTSGEIGGELFF. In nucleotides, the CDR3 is TGCACCAGCAGCCCTCGGACTAGCGGGGAAATTGGCGGGGAGCTGTTTTTT.

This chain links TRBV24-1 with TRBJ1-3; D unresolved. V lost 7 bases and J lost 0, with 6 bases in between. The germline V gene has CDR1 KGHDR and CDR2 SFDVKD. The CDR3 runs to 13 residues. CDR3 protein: CATRVYSGNTIYF. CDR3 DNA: TGTGCCACCAGGGTCTACTCTGGAAACACCATATATTTT.

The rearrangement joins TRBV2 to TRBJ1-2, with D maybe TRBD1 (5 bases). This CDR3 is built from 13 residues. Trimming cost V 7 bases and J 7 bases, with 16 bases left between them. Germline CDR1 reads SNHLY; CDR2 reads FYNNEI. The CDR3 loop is CASTLQVWGGYTF. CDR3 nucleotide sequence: TGTGCCAGCACCCTACAGGTATGGGGTGGCTACACCTTC.

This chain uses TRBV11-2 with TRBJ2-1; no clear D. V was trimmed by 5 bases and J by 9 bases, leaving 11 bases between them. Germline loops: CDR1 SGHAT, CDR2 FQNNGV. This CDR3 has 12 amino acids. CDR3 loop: CASSQYTGEQFF. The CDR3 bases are TGTGCCAGCAGCCAATATACTGGTGAGCAGTTCTTC.

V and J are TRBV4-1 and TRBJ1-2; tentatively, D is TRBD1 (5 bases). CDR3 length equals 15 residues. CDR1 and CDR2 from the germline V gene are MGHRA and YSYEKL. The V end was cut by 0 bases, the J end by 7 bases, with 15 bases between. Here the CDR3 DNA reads TGCGCCAGCAGCCAAGAGGTTGACAGCGCTGCTGGCTACACCTTC. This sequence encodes CASSQEVDSAAGYTF.

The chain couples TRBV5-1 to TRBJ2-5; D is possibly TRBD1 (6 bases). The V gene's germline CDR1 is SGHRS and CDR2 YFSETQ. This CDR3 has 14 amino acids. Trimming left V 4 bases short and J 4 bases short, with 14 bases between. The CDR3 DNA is TGCGCCAGCAGCCCCCCCAGGGGCACAGAGACCCAGTACTTC. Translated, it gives CASSPPRGTETQYF.

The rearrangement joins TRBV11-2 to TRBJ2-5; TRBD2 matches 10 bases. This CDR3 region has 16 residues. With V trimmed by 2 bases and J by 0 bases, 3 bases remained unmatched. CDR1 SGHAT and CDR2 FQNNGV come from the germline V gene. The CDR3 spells CASSLLAGVYQETQYF. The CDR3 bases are TGTGCCAGCAGCTTACTAGCGGGGGTGTACCAAGAGACCCAGTACTTC.

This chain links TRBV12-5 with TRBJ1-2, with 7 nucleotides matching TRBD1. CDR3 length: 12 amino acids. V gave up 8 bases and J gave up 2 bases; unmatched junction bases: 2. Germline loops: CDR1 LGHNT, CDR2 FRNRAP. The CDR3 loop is CASYRGNYGYTF. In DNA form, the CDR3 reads TGTGCTAGTTACAGGGGAAACTATGGCTACACCTTC.

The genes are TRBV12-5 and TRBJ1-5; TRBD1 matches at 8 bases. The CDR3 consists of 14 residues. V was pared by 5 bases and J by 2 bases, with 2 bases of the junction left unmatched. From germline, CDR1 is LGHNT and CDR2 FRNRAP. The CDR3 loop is CASGPGQGNQPQHF. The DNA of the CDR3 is TGTGCTAGTGGTCCGGGACAGGGCAATCAGCCCCAGCATTTT.

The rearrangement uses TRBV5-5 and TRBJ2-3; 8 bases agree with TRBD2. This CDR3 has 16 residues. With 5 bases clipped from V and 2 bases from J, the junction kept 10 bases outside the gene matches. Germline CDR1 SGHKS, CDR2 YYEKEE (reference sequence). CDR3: CASRITGTRPTDTQYF. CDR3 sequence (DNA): TGTGCCAGCAGGATAACCGGGACTAGGCCCACAGATACGCAGTATTTT.

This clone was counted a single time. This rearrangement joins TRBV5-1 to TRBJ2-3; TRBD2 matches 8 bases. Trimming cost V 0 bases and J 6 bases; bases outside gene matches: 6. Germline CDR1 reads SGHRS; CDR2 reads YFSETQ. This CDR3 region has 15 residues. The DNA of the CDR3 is TGCGCCAGCAGCTTGGTCCCAGCGGGGGTGGATACGCAGTATTTT. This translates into CASSLVPAGVDTQYF.

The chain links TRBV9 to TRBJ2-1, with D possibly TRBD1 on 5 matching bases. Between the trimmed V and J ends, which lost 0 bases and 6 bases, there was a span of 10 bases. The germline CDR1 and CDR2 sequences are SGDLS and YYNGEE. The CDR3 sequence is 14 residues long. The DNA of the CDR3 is TGTGCCAGCAGCGTAGTTCAGGGCCGCAATGAGCAGTTCTTC. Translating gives CASSVVQGRNEQFF.

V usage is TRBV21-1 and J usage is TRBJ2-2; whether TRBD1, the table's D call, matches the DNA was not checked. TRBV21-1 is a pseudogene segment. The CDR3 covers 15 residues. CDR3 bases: TGTGCCAGCAGCAAAGGGGGCAGGAACACCGGGGAGCTGTTTTTT. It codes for CASSKGGRNTGELFF.

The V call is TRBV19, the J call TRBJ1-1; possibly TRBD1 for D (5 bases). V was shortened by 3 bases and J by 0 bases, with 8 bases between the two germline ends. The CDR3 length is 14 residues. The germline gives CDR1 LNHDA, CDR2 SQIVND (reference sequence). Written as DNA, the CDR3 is TGTGCCAGTAGTATGGGGGGAATGAACACTGAAGCTTTCTTT. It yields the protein CASSMGGMNTEAFF.

The CDR3 reads CASSGGQGSPLHF. The CDR3, as DNA: TGTGCCAGCAGTGGGGGACAGGGATCACCCCTCCACTTT. The V call is TRBV25-1, the J call TRBJ1-6; TRBD1 aligns across 9 bases. CDR1 is MGHDK and CDR2 is SYGVNS in the germline V gene. Trimming cost V 4 bases and J 10 bases; bases outside gene matches: 2. This CDR3 has 13 amino acids.

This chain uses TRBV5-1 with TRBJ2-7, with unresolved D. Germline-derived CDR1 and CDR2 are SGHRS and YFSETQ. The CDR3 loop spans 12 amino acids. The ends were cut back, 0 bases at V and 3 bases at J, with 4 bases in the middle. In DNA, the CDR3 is TGCGCCAGCAGCTTGGACGGCTACGAGCAGTACTTC. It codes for CASSLDGYEQYF.

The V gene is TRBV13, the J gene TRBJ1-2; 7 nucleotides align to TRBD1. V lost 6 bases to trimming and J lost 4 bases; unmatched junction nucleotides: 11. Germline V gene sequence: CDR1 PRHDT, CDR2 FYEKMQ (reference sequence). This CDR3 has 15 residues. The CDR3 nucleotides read TGTGCCAGCAGTTTCAAACAGGGGCCCTCCTATGGCTACACCTTC. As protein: CASSFKQGPSYGYTF.

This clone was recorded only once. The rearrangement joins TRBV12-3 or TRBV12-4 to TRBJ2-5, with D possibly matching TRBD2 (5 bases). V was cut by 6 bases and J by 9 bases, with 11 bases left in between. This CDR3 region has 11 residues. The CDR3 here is CASRTDGAQYF. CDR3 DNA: TGTGCCAGCAGAACCGACGGGGCCCAGTACTTC.

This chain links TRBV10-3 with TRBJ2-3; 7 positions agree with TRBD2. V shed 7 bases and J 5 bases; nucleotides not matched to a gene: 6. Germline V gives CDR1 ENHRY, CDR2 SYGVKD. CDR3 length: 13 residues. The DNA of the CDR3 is TGTGCCATCAACACGGGGGGAGGAGATACGCAGTATTTT. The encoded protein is CAINTGGGDTQYF.

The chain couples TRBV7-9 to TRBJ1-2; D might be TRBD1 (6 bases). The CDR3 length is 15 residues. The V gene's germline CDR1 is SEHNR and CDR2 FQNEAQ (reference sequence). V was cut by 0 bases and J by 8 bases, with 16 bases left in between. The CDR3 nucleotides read TGTGCCAGCAGCTTAGCAGGGGGAGAAGGTAGAGGCTACACCTTC. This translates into CASSLAGGEGRGYTF. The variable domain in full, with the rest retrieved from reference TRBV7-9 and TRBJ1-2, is DTGVSQNPRHKITKRGQNVTFRCDPISEHNRLYWYRQTLGQGPEFLTYFQNEAQLEKSRLLSDRFSAERPKGSFSTLEIQRTEQGDSAMYLCASSLAGGEGRGYTFGSGTRLTVV.

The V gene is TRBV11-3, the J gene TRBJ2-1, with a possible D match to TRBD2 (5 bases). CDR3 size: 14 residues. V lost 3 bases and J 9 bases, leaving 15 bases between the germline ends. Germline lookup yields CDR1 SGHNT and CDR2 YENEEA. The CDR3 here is CASSFAPGSTEQFF. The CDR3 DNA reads TGTGCCAGCAGCTTTGCCCCGGGAAGCACTGAGCAGTTCTTC.

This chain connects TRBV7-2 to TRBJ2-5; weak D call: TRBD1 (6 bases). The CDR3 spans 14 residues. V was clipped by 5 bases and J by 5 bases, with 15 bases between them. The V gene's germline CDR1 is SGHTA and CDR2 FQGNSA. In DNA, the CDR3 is TGTGCCAGCAGCCCGGGGACAAGAAGGGAGACCCAGTACTTC. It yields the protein CASSPGTRRETQYF. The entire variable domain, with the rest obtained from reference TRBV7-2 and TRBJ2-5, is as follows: GAGVSQSPSNKVTEKGKDVELRCDPISGHTALYWYRQSLGQGLEFLIYFQGNSAPDKSGLPSDRFSAERTGGSVSTLTIQRTQQEDSAVYLCASSPGTRRETQYFGPGTRLLVL.

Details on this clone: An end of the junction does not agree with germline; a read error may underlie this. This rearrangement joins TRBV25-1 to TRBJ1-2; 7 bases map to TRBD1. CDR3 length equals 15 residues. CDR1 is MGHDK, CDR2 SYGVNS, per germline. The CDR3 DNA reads TGTGCCAGCAGTGATCCTATCCGGGACAGCGGTGGCCACACCTTC. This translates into CASSDPIRDSGGHTF.